The TCR beta chain described here comes from a study of identifying expanded T cells in peripheral blood. Broader study findings: Clone count variance between roughly two-week samples rose with total template count.

As for this clone: The antigen is not known.

Here immunoSEQ multiplex PCR was the method, and the copy in TCRdb shows in-frame clones only, minus some. The sample yields tens of thousands of clones, 88% seen once. The receptor was derived from a person aged 18 to 75 in good health. The sequenced sample was blood.

The DNA of the CDR3 is TGCGCCAGCAGCAGTGGGTACGAGCAGTACTTC. This sequence encodes CASSSGYEQYF. This rearrangement joins TRBV5-1 to TRBJ2-7; no reliable D call. CDR1 is SGHRS, CDR2 YFSETQ, per germline. The CDR3 sequence is 11 residues long. V was clipped by 4 bases and J by 4 bases, with 6 bases between them.